The 15 T cell receptor beta chains given below trace back to one sample, sequenced in a study of T-cell reconstitution after alpha-beta-depleted transplantation in children. For TCRbeta, the library was prepared with unique molecular identifiers. TCRdb ran MiXCR on the PCR reads and lists one entry per CDR3 protein. The profile shows fewer than 400,000 distinct CDR3 sequences, approximately 20% of them singletons. The sequencing used PBMCs, mostly from graft donor cells, collected 180 days after TCRalphabeta/CD19-depleted stem cell transplant. The receptor set was obtained from a male patient between 5 and 17 years old who had a stem cell transplant for acute lymphoblastic leukemia, so the T cells may come from the graft donor.

The chain recombines TRBV20-1 with TRBJ2-3, with D uncertain. This CDR3 has 13 residues. The germline V and J ends were trimmed by 6 bases and 1 base, with 11 bases remaining between them. Germline-derived CDR1 and CDR2 are DFQATT and SNEGSKA (reference sequence). CDR3 in amino acids: CSAPSRGTDTQYF. CDR3 coding DNA: TGCAGTGCCCCTTCCCGGGGCACAGATACGCAGTATTTT.

The chain combines TRBV13 with TRBJ2-7; TRBD2 agrees at 7 bases. Germline assignment: CDR1 PRHDT and CDR2 FYEKMQ (reference sequence). The CDR3 runs 15 residues. Trimming cost V 5 bases and J 3 bases; bases outside gene matches: 10. The CDR3 loop is CASSAPGGENYEQYF. CDR3 coding DNA: TGTGCCAGCAGCGCGCCGGGAGGCGAAAACTACGAGCAGTACTTC. The full variable domain, in which reference TRBV13 and TRBJ2-7 provide the parts outside the CDR3, is AAGVIQSPRHLIKEKRETATLKCYPIPRHDTVYWYQQGPGQDPQFLISFYEKMQSDKGSIPDRFSAQQFSDYHSELNMSSLELGDSALYFCASSAPGGENYEQYFGPGTRLTVT.

V is TRBV11-2 and J is TRBJ2-1; 13 nucleotides agree with TRBD2. V dropped 3 bases and J dropped 6; count of bases not matched to a gene: 8. The CDR3 spans 17 residues. The germline CDR1 and CDR2 sequences are SGHAT and FQNNGV. CDR3 loop: CASSFLPLAGGPNEQFF. CDR3 in DNA: TGTGCCAGCAGCTTCTTACCACTAGCGGGAGGGCCCAATGAGCAGTTCTTC.

This clonotype has a handful of counts. The rearrangement joins TRBV13 to TRBJ2-5; D may match TRBD1 or TRBD2 (5 bases each). This CDR3 has 14 residues. Trimming removed 2 bases from V and 9 bases from J, with 16 bases in between. In germline, CDR1 is PRHDT, CDR2 FYEKMQ (reference sequence). The CDR3 spells CASSLNPGWESQYF. The CDR3, as DNA: TGTGCCAGCAGCTTAAATCCAGGGTGGGAGTCCCAGTACTTC. The whole variable domain, filled in from reference TRBV13 and TRBJ2-5, reads AAGVIQSPRHLIKEKRETATLKCYPIPRHDTVYWYQQGPGQDPQFLISFYEKMQSDKGSIPDRFSAQQFSDYHSELNMSSLELGDSALYFCASSLNPGWESQYFGPGTRLLVL.

The chain employs TRBV29-1 and TRBJ2-1; weak D call: TRBD2 (6 bases). The CDR3 has 13 amino acids. Trimming shortened V by 4 bases and J by 4 bases, and 11 bases separated the two germline ends. Germline-derived CDR1 and CDR2 are SQVTM and ANQGSEA. As DNA, the CDR3 is TGCAGCGTTGCAGCGGGTACTTACAATGAGCAGTTCTTC. It is translated as CSVAAGTYNEQFF.

This clonotype has a handful of counts. The rearrangement joins TRBV4-2 to TRBJ2-1; TRBD2 aligns across 12 bases. The CDR3 has 17 residues. The trim removed 0 bases at V and 6 bases at J, leaving 6 bases unmatched. Germline V lookup: CDR1 LGHNA, CDR2 YNFKEQ. Here the CDR3 reads CASSQEPSGRAFNEQFF. Here the CDR3 DNA reads TGTGCCAGCAGCCAAGAGCCTAGCGGGAGGGCCTTCAATGAGCAGTTCTTC.

This clonotype was seen a few times. The V gene is TRBV29-1, the J gene TRBJ2-7, with 10 bases aligning to TRBD2. The CDR3 is 12 amino acids. Germline V gene data show CDR1 as SQVTM and CDR2 as ANQGSEA. J lost 2 bases, V lost 6 bases, and 1 base had no gene match. CDR3 sequence: CSVGLAAYEQYF. The CDR3 DNA sequence: TGCAGCGTAGGACTAGCGGCCTACGAGCAGTACTTC.

This clonotype has ten or more counts. The chain uses TRBV14 and TRBJ2-3; D gene uncertain. V was shortened by 1 base and J by 2 bases, with 4 bases between the two germline ends. CDR3 length equals 13 residues. The germline gives CDR1 SGHDN, CDR2 FVKESK. The CDR3 here is CASSQAVTDTQYF. The CDR3 nucleotides read TGTGCCAGCAGCCAAGCGGTCACAGATACGCAGTATTTT. Variable domain in full (rest from reference TRBV14 and TRBJ2-3): EAGVTQFPSHSVIEKGQTVTLRCDPISGHDNLYWYRRVMGKEIKFLLHFVKESKQDESGMPNNRFLAERTGGTYSTLKVQPAELEDSGVYFCASSQAVTDTQYFGPGTRLTVL.

The V call is TRBV5-6, the J call TRBJ1-6; D gene uncertain. This CDR3 spans 13 amino acids. Trimming pared 4 bases from V and 7 bases from J, leaving 9 bases between. From germline, CDR1 is SGHDT and CDR2 YYEEEE. The CDR3 spells CASSQTRNSPLHF. The CDR3 coding sequence is TGTGCCAGCAGCCAAACGAGGAATTCACCCCTCCACTTT.

The chain carries TRBV24-1 and TRBJ2-5, with 7 nucleotides matching TRBD2. The CDR3 has 16 amino acids. Germline CDR1 and CDR2: KGHDR and SFDVKD. The J segment lost 2 bases and the V segment lost 5 bases, leaving 10 bases of the junction unmatched. In DNA, the CDR3 is TGTGCCACCAGTGGGGGGGGGATGGCCCCACAAGAGACCCAGTACTTC. Encoded protein: CATSGGGMAPQETQYF.

This clonotype was seen a few times. This chain connects TRBV4-2 to TRBJ1-2, with 9 bases matching TRBD1. The CDR3 is 16 residues long. V trimming: 4 bases; J trimming: 2 bases; junction bases outside the gene matches: 8. Germline loops: CDR1 LGHNA, CDR2 YNFKEQ. In DNA form, the CDR3 reads TGTGCCAGCAGCCGGGGGACAGGGTACGGGAACTATGGCTACACCTTC. This codes for CASSRGTGYGNYGYTF.

This clonotype has a handful of counts. This chain connects TRBV27 to TRBJ1-2, with 7 bases matching TRBD1. The V segment lost 7 bases and the J segment 8 bases; nucleotides outside the gene matches: 10. The CDR3 runs 13 residues. Germline loops: CDR1 MNHEY, CDR2 SMNVEV (reference sequence). This CDR3 reads CASKKTGLGGYTF. DNA of the CDR3: TGTGCCAGCAAAAAGACAGGGCTGGGGGGCTACACCTTC.

The chain joins TRBV25-1 to TRBJ2-7; D is perhaps TRBD2 (5 bases). The CDR3 consists of 13 residues. Germline V gene data show CDR1 as MGHDK and CDR2 as SYGVNS. V was clipped by 6 bases and J by 4 bases, with 13 bases between them. The CDR3 nucleotides read TGTGCCAGCAGAGATCCCGCGGGTTACGAGCAGTACTTC. Translated: CASRDPAGYEQYF.

This chain joins TRBV5-1 and TRBJ1-4; D not certain. The CDR3 extends over 17 amino acids. The V end was cut by 3 bases, the J end by 4 bases, with 19 bases between. Germline V gene sequence: CDR1 SGHRS, CDR2 YFSETQ. DNA of the CDR3: TGCGCCAGCAGCTGGGGAACCCAAAGGCTTCTTAATGAAAAACTGTTTTTT. Translation: CASSWGTQRLLNEKLFF.

This clonotype appeared a few times. This CDR3 reads CSAQPPENQPQHF. In DNA form, the CDR3 reads TGCAGTGCCCAACCCCCCGAGAATCAGCCCCAGCATTTT. V is TRBV20-1 and J is TRBJ1-5; unclear D gene. There are 13 residues in the CDR3. CDR1 and CDR2 (germline): DFQATT, SNEGSKA (reference sequence). V lost 6 bases and J lost 4, with 13 bases in between.